These 20 T cell receptor beta chains share one sample of origin, sequenced in a study of T cells in tumors after PD-1 blockade. The data were produced by immunoSEQ multiplex PCR, yet TCRdb's version contains in-frame clones alone and is incomplete. The sample lists roughly 47,000 clones, roughly 73% occurring once. This specimen was PBMCs, taken before anti-PD-1 treatment. The receptors shown here come from a human donor with basal cell carcinoma.

V is TRBV20-1 and J is TRBJ2-5; 12 positions match TRBD2. The V gene end was trimmed by 3 bases and the J gene end by 5 bases; junction bases not matched to a gene: 4. This CDR3 has 14 residues. CDR1 is DFQATT and CDR2 is SNEGSKA in the germline V gene (reference sequence). In DNA, the CDR3 is TGCAGTGCTAGTCTAGCGGGAGGGCACGAGACCCAGTACTTC. It translates to CSASLAGGHETQYF.

The chain joins TRBV28 to TRBJ2-3, with D possibly TRBD2 on 6 matching bases. V lost 8 bases, J lost 1 base, and 16 bases lay in between. The CDR3 contains 15 residues. Germline V gives CDR1 MDHEN, CDR2 SYDVKM. The DNA for the CDR3 is TGTGCCAGCTCCGCAACGGGAGTTGGCACAGATACGCAGTATTTT. Translation gives CASSATGVGTDTQYF.

V gene TRBV7-2 combines with J gene TRBJ1-2; D is uncertain. From germline, CDR1 is SGHTA and CDR2 FQGNSA. This CDR3 region has 13 residues. Trimming removed 4 bases at V and 4 bases at J, with 10 bases between. For the CDR3, the DNA is TGTGCCAGCAGCTCTCGGGTCCTCTATGGCTACACCTTC. This codes for CASSSRVLYGYTF.

This clone was recorded once. The chain carries TRBV21-1 and TRBJ2-3. TRBV21-1 is described as a pseudogene. The CDR3 extends over 21 amino acids. In DNA, the CDR3 is TGTGCCAGCAGCAAAGTCTACGAGGGGTTAGCGAACAAGGGAAACACAGATACGCAGTATTTT. It specifies CASSKVYEGLANKGNTDTQYF.

This chain links TRBV2 with TRBJ2-3; the D is unclear. This CDR3 contains 12 residues. Trimming pared 10 bases from V and 2 bases from J, leaving 10 bases between. Germline values: CDR1 SNHLY, CDR2 FYNNEI. The CDR3 DNA reads as TGTGCCACAGCCGTCGACACAGATACGCAGTATTTT. Protein: CATAVDTDTQYF.

The chain is built from TRBV19 and TRBJ2-3; 11 bases are a match to TRBD2. V lost 6 bases, J lost 3 bases, and 2 bases stayed unmatched. The CDR3 is 14 residues long. Germline CDR1 is LNHDA and CDR2 is SQIVND (reference sequence). CDR3 protein: CASRTSGRTDTQYF. As DNA, the CDR3 is TGTGCCAGTAGAACTAGCGGGAGAACAGATACGCAGTATTTT. Drawing the rest from reference TRBV19 and TRBJ2-3, the complete variable domain is DGGITQSPKYLFRKEGQNVTLSCEQNLNHDAMYWYRQDPGQGLRLIYYSQIVNDFQKGDIAEGYSVSREKKESFPLTVTSAQKNPTAFYLCASRTSGRTDTQYFGPGTRLTVL.

CDR3 region: CASSPLAGGTDTQYF. In nucleotides, the CDR3 is TGTGCCAGCAGCCCTTTAGCGGGAGGAACCGATACGCAGTATTTT. This rearrangement joins TRBV11-1 to TRBJ2-3; TRBD2 matches at 10 bases. The CDR3 loop spans 15 amino acids. The V gene's germline CDR1 is SGHAT and CDR2 FQDESV (reference sequence). Trimming cost V 5 bases and J 6 bases; bases outside gene matches: 8. The full variable domain, its missing parts supplied by reference TRBV11-1 and TRBJ2-3, is EAEVAQSPRYKITEKSQAVAFWCDPISGHATLYWYRQILGQGPELLVQFQDESVVDDSQLPKDRFSAERLKGVDSTLKIQPAELGDSAMYLCASSPLAGGTDTQYFGPGTRLTVL.

V usage is TRBV5-5 and J usage is TRBJ2-7; unclear D gene. Between the trimmed V and J ends, which lost 0 bases and 2 bases, there was a span of 15 bases. The CDR3 extends over 16 amino acids. Germline V gene sequence: CDR1 SGHKS, CDR2 YYEKEE (reference sequence). The DNA for the CDR3 is TGTGCCAGCAGCTTGGACCCCCCAGAAAGGGCCTACGAGCAGTACTTC. This sequence encodes CASSLDPPERAYEQYF.

This chain connects TRBV18 to TRBJ2-7; 9 bases align to TRBD1. The CDR3 is 14 amino acids. The trim removed 3 bases at V and 4 bases at J, leaving 4 bases unmatched. CDR1 KGHSH and CDR2 LQKENI come from the germline V gene. The CDR3: CASSPGQGNYEQYF. The CDR3 DNA reads as TGTGCCAGCTCACCTGGACAGGGGAATTACGAGCAGTACTTC.

The chain combines TRBV6-6 with TRBJ2-3, with 8 bases fitting TRBD2. Trimming took 5 bases from V and 0 from J; bases not matched to a gene: 10. Germline loops: CDR1 MNHNY, CDR2 SVGAGI (reference sequence). The CDR3 is 17 amino acids. In DNA, the CDR3 is TGTGCCAGCAGTCAAATCCGGGGGGGGAGAAGCACAGATACGCAGTATTTT. Its protein is CASSQIRGGRSTDTQYF.

The rearrangement joins TRBV29-1 to TRBJ2-1, with 10 bases lining up with TRBD1. Germline V gene lookup returns CDR1 SQVTM and CDR2 ANQGSEA. Trimming removed 7 bases from V and 8 bases from J; junction bases left unmatched: 8. The CDR3 covers 13 residues. The CDR3 sequence is CSGWTGGGHEQFF. The CDR3 DNA reads as TGCAGCGGATGGACAGGGGGGGGCCATGAGCAGTTCTTC.

The rearrangement links TRBV5-6 to TRBJ1-5; D may be TRBD1 (6 bases). The V and J ends lost 1 base and 7 bases respectively, with 9 bases between them. The CDR3 loop spans 13 amino acids. The germline V gene encodes CDR1 SGHDT and CDR2 YYEEEE. CDR3 nucleotides: TGTGCCAGCAGCTTGACAGGGAGCCAGCCCCAGCATTTT. Its translation: CASSLTGSQPQHF.

CDR3 residues: CASSLGSGGSDTQYF. The CDR3, as DNA: TGTGCCAGCAGTTTGGGGAGCGGGGGCTCAGATACGCAGTATTTT. The rearrangement uses TRBV28 and TRBJ2-3; TRBD2 agrees at 8 bases. This CDR3 contains 15 residues. Germline lookup yields CDR1 MDHEN and CDR2 SYDVKM. V was clipped by 3 bases and J by 4 bases; unmatched bases: 6.

This clone was counted a single time. The chain is built from TRBV2 and TRBJ2-5; 10 nucleotides line up with TRBD2. CDR1 and CDR2 from the germline V gene are SNHLY and FYNNEI. V was clipped by 2 bases and J by 4 bases; unmatched bases: 4. The CDR3 is 15 residues long. CDR3 amino acids: CASSEQRGGRETQYF. CDR3 coding DNA: TGTGCCAGCAGTGAACAGCGGGGGGGCCGAGAGACCCAGTACTTC.

This rearrangement joins TRBV29-1 to TRBJ1-1, with D possibly being TRBD1 (5 bases). Looked up from germline, CDR1 is SQVTM and CDR2 is ANQGSEA. There are 14 residues in the CDR3. V gave up 4 bases and J gave up 1 base, with 13 bases separating them. The CDR3 DNA reads TGCAGCGTTGGCCGTGGCGGGGCGAACACTGAAGCTTTCTTT. This encodes CSVGRGGANTEAFF.

The genes are TRBV19 and TRBJ1-1; maybe TRBD1 (6 bases). There are 18 residues in the CDR3. V lost 4 bases and J 3 bases, leaving 24 bases between the germline ends. The germline V gene encodes CDR1 LNHDA and CDR2 SQIVND (reference sequence). CDR3 DNA: TGTGCCAGTAGTACCCTCGAGACAACTCGAAGGGGGTACACTGAAGCTTTCTTT. Translated, it gives CASSTLETTRRGYTEAFF.

This chain links TRBV5-5 with TRBJ2-7, with D hard to call. V was trimmed by 1 base and J by 3 bases, leaving 11 bases between them. This CDR3 contains 14 residues. Per the germline V gene, CDR1 is SGHKS and CDR2 is YYEKEE (reference sequence). This CDR3 is CASSLSPPNYEQYF. The CDR3 nucleotides read TGTGCCAGCAGCTTGTCCCCACCGAACTACGAGCAGTACTTC. The complete variable domain, with remaining parts taken from reference TRBV5-5 and TRBJ2-7, reads DAGVTQSPTHLIKTRGQQVTLRCSPISGHKSVSWYQQVLGQGPQFIFQYYEKEERGRGNFPDRFSARQFPNYSSELNVNALLLGDSALYLCASSLSPPNYEQYFGPGTRLTVT.

A few counts support this clone. The chain joins TRBV7-8 to TRBJ2-7, with TRBD2 as a possible D gene (6 bases). The germline V gene has CDR1 SGHVS and CDR2 FQNEAQ. V dropped 5 bases and J dropped 3 bases, with 17 bases sitting between them. CDR3 length: 15 amino acids. CDR3 sequence reads: CASSPPGTGNYEQYF. The CDR3 coding sequence is TGTGCCAGCAGCCCCCCCGGGACTGGCAACTACGAGCAGTACTTC.

The chain joins TRBV28 to TRBJ2-7; no clear D. Trimming cost V 5 bases and J 4 bases, with 6 bases left between them. CDR3 length equals 11 residues. Germline CDR1 and CDR2: MDHEN and SYDVKM. The CDR3 DNA is TGTGCCAGCAGTACCCAATACGAGCAGTACTTC. Its protein product is CASSTQYEQYF.

The CDR3 DNA sequence: TGTGCCTGGACAGGGGCTCCTTCCACAGTCACGGGGTATTTT. Amino acid sequence: CAWTGAPSTVTGYF. The rearrangement links TRBV30 to TRBJ2-3; TRBD1 might be the D (6 bases). The V gene lost 4 bases and the J gene lost 14 bases, with 25 bases spanning the gap. CDR3 size: 14 residues. CDR1 and CDR2 from the germline V gene are GTSNPN and SVGIG (reference sequence).